Below are 10 T cell receptor beta chains sequenced from a single sample in a study of blood T cell repertoires in COVID-19. TCRdb keeps only in-frame clones here, not all; method: immunoSEQ multiplex PCR. The sample has over 300,000 clones; around 90% are singletons. Input material: peripheral blood. These receptors originate from a man between 18 and 35 years old who had recovered from COVID-19.

The chain recombines TRBV6-5 with TRBJ1-2; perhaps TRBD1 as D (5 bases). This CDR3 comprises 12 residues. In germline, CDR1 is MNHEY, CDR2 SVGAGI. Trimming took 8 bases from V and 8 from J, leaving 15 bases between them. This CDR3 is CASRGGTWGYTF. CDR3 DNA: TGTGCCAGCCGGGGAGGGACCTGGGGCTACACCTTC.

V usage is TRBV7-9 and J usage is TRBJ1-2; D may be TRBD1 (5 bases). Trimming took off 4 bases at V and 8 bases at J, with 17 bases between the two ends. The CDR3 runs to 14 residues. Germline assignment: CDR1 SEHNR and CDR2 FQNEAQ (reference sequence). CDR3 in DNA: TGTGCCAGCAGCTCCGGAAGGGCCAGGGCCGGCTACACCTTC. Translation gives CASSSGRARAGYTF. Full variable domain (missing parts from reference TRBV7-9 and TRBJ1-2): DTGVSQNPRHKITKRGQNVTFRCDPISEHNRLYWYRQTLGQGPEFLTYFQNEAQLEKSRLLSDRFSAERPKGSFSTLEIQRTEQGDSAMYLCASSSGRARAGYTFGSGTRLTVV.

This clone came up a few times. The V call is TRBV3-1 (or the pseudogene TRBV3-2), the J call TRBJ2-3, with D possibly matching TRBD2 (7 bases). The V gene lost 2 bases and the J gene lost 4 bases, with 19 bases spanning the gap. The CDR3 loop spans 17 amino acids. Germline V gives CDR1 LGHDT, CDR2 YNNKEL (reference sequence). This CDR3 reads CASSQLPGGGGADTQYF. The DNA for the CDR3 is TGTGCCAGCAGCCAACTCCCCGGCGGGGGCGGGGCAGATACGCAGTATTTT.

CDR3 DNA sequence: TGTGCCAGCAGCCCCACACAGGGGATGGGGACGAACACTGAAGCTTTCTTT. It encodes CASSPTQGMGTNTEAFF. This sequence joins TRBV5-6 and TRBJ1-1; 7 bases line up with TRBD1. The germline CDR1 and CDR2 sequences are SGHDT and YYEEEE. The J segment lost 1 base and the V segment lost 4 bases, leaving 13 bases of the junction unmatched. The CDR3 is 17 amino acids.

This chain connects TRBV19 to TRBJ1-1; D unresolved. The V end lost 5 bases, the J end lost 6 bases, and 7 bases lay between the germline ends. CDR1 and CDR2 from the germline V gene are LNHDA and SQIVND (reference sequence). This CDR3 spans 11 amino acids. The CDR3 loop reads CASSVGPEAFF. The CDR3 bases are TGTGCCAGTAGTGTTGGGCCTGAAGCTTTCTTT.

The chain carries TRBV4-3 and TRBJ1-5; 7 bases agree with TRBD1. The germline gives CDR1 LGHNA, CDR2 YSLEER. Losses at the gene ends were 1 base for V and 7 bases for J; bases not matched to a gene: 1. This CDR3 is 13 amino acids long. The DNA of the CDR3 is TGCGCCAGCAGCCAAGCCAGGGGGCAGCCCCAGCATTTT. Translated, it gives CASSQARGQPQHF.

The rearrangement uses TRBV29-1 and TRBJ1-1, with 10 bases that match TRBD1. In germline, CDR1 is SQVTM, CDR2 ANQGSEA. The CDR3 length is 16 residues. V lost 0 bases and J lost 0; bases outside the gene matches: 4. CDR3 protein: CSVEDWDRGMNTEAFF. The CDR3 nucleotides read TGCAGCGTTGAAGATTGGGACAGGGGCATGAACACTGAAGCTTTCTTT.

In its sample, this clone was seen once. The chain links TRBV5-6 to TRBJ1-1, with 12 bases lining up with TRBD1. The V gene's germline CDR1 is SGHDT and CDR2 YYEEEE. CDR3 length: 15 amino acids. Trimming cost V 0 bases and J 4 bases; bases outside gene matches: 1. The CDR3 nucleotides read TGTGCCAGCAGCTTGGAGGGACAGGGGGCCACTGAAGCTTTCTTT. Its translation: CASSLEGQGATEAFF.

The genes are TRBV6-5 and TRBJ2-3; 10 bases align to TRBD2. The CDR3 is 16 residues long. Germline loops: CDR1 MNHEY, CDR2 SVGAGI. V trimming: 2 bases; J trimming: 4 bases; junction bases outside the gene matches: 6. The CDR3, as DNA: TGTGCCAGCAGTTACGCCCTAGCGGGGGATTCAGATACGCAGTATTTT. Translating it yields CASSYALAGDSDTQYF.

This CDR3 is CASSPRVDTEAFF. CDR3 coding DNA: TGCGCCAGCAGCCCCCGGGTAGACACTGAAGCTTTCTTT. The rearrangement joins TRBV4-1 to TRBJ1-1; D gene unclear. V was clipped by 4 bases and J by 3 bases, with 9 bases between them. Per germline, CDR1 MGHRA and CDR2 YSYEKL. The CDR3 extends over 13 amino acids.